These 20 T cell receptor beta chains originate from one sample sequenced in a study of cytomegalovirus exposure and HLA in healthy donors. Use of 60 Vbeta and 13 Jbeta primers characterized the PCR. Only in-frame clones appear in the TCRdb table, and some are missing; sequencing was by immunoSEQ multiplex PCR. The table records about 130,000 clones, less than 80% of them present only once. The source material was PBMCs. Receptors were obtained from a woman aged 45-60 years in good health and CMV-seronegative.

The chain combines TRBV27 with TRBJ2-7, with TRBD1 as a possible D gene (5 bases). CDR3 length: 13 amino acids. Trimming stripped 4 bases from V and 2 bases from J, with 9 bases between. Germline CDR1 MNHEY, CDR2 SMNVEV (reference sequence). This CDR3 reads CASSSRQTYEQYF. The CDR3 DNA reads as TGTGCCAGCAGTTCTAGACAGACCTACGAGCAGTACTTC.

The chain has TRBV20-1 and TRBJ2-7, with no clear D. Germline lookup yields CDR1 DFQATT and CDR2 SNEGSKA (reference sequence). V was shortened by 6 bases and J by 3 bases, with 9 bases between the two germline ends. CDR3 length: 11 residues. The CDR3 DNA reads TGCAGTGCCCGAGCCGTCTACGAGCAGTACTTC. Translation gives CSARAVYEQYF.

The CDR3 DNA sequence: TGTGCCAGCAGCAAAAACCCCGACAGTCTGAACACTGAAGCTTTCTTT. This encodes CASSKNPDSLNTEAFF. The rearrangement joins TRBV5-4 to TRBJ1-1, with a possible D match to TRBD1 (5 bases). V lost 4 bases and J lost 0, with 16 bases in between. Per the germline V gene, CDR1 is SGHNT and CDR2 is YYREEE (reference sequence). This CDR3 is built from 16 residues.

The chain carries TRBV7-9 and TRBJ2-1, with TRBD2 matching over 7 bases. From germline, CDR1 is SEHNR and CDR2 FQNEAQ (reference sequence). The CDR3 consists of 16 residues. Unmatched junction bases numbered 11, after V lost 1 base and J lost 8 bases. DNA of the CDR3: TGTGCCAGCAGCTTAGACAGTGGGGAGGGCCAGGATGAGCAGTTCTTC. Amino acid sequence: CASSLDSGEGQDEQFF.

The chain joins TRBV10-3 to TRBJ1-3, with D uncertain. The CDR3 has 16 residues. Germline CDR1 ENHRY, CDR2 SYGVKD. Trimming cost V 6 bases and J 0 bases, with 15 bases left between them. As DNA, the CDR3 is TGTGCCATCAGACCGATCTCGACTCGCTCTGGAAACACCATATATTTT. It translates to CAIRPISTRSGNTIYF.

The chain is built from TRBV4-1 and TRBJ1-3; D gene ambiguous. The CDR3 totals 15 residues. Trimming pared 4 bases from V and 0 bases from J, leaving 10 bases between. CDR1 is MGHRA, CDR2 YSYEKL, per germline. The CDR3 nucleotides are TGCGCCAGCAGCCTGAACCCGAGCTCTGGAAACACCATATATTTT. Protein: CASSLNPSSGNTIYF.

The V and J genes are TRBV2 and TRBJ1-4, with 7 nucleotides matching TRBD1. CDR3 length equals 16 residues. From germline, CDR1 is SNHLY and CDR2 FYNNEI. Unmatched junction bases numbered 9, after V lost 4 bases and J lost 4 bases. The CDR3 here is CASSVSGGLINEKLFF. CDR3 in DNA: TGTGCCAGCAGTGTATCAGGGGGACTTATTAATGAAAAACTGTTTTTT.

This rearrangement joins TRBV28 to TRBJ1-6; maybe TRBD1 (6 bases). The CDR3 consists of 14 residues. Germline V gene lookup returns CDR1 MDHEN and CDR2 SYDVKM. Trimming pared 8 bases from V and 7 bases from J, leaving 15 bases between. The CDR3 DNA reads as TGTGCCAGCGGTCTGGACAGCCGGAATTCACCCCTCCACTTT. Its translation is CASGLDSRNSPLHF.

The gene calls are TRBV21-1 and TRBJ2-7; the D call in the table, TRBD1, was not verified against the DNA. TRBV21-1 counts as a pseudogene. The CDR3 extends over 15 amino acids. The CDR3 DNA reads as TGTGCCAGCAGCGCTACGACAGGGTTGAACGACGAGCAGTACTTC. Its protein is CASSATTGLNDEQYF.

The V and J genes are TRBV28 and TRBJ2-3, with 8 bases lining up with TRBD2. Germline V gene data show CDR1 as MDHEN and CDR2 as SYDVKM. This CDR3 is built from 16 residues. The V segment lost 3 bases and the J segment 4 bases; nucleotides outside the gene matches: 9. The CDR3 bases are TGTGCCAGCAGTTTTTTCAGAGCGGGAGTTCCAGATACGCAGTATTTT. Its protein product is CASSFFRAGVPDTQYF.

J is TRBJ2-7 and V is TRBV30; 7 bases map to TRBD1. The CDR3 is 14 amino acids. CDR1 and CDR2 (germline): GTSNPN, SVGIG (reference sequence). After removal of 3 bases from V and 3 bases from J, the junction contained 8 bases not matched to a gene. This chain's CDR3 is CAWSLQGFLYEQYF. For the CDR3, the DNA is TGTGCCTGGAGCCTACAGGGGTTTCTCTACGAGCAGTACTTC.

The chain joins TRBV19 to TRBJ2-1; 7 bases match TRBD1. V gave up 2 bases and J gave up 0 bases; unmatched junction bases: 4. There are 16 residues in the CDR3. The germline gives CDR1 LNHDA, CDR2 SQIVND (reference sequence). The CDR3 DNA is TGTGCCAGTAGTATACAGGGGGTCGGCTCCTACAATGAGCAGTTCTTC. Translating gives CASSIQGVGSYNEQFF.

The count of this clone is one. The chain's CDR3 is CASKHYSGRDIANYGYTF. The CDR3 DNA is TGTGCCAGCAAACACTACTCCGGACGGGATATAGCTAACTATGGCTACACCTTC. This sequence joins TRBV19 and TRBJ1-2; D is undetermined. Germline V lookup: CDR1 LNHDA, CDR2 SQIVND (reference sequence). This CDR3 is built from 18 residues. V dropped 9 bases and J dropped 0 bases, with 26 bases sitting between them.

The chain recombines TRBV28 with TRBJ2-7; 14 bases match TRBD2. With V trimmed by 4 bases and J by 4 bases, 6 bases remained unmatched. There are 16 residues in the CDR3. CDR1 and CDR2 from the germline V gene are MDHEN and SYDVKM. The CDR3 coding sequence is TGTGCCAGCAGTTCATTCGGGACTAGCGGGAGTTACGAGCAGTACTTC. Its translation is CASSSFGTSGSYEQYF.

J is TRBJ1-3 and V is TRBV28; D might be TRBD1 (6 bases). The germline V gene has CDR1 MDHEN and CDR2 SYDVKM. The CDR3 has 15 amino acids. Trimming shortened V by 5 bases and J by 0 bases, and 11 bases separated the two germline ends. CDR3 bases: TGTGCCAGCAGTCACTACAGGGTCTCTGGAAACACCATATATTTT. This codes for CASSHYRVSGNTIYF.

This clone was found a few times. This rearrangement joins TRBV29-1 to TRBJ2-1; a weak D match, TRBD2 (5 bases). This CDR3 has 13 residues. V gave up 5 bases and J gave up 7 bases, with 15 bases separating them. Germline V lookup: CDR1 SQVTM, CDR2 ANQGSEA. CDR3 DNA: TGCAGCGTTCAGGAGGAGGTCATAAATGAGCAGTTCTTC. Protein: CSVQEEVINEQFF.

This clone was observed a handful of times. In nucleotides, the CDR3 is TGTGCCAGTAGTTCCGGTGGAGCGGGAGGTTTCGATACGCAGTATTTT. It translates to CASSSGGAGGFDTQYF. The J gene is TRBJ2-3, the V gene TRBV19; 9 bases line up with TRBD2. From germline, CDR1 is LNHDA and CDR2 SQIVND (reference sequence). The CDR3 length is 16 residues. V was pared by 5 bases and J by 6 bases, with 12 bases of the junction left unmatched.

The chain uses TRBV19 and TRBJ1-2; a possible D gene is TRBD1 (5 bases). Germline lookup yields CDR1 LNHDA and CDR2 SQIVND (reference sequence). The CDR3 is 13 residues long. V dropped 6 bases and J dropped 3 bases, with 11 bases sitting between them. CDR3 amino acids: CASRKGPDYGYTF. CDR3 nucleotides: TGTGCCAGTAGGAAGGGGCCGGACTATGGCTACACCTTC.

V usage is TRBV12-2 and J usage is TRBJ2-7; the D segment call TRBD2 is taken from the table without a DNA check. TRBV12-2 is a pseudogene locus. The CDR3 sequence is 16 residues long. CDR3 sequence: CASRLEARRGTYEQYF. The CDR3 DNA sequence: TGTGCAAGTCGCTTAGAGGCGAGGCGGGGGACCTACGAGCAGTACTTC.

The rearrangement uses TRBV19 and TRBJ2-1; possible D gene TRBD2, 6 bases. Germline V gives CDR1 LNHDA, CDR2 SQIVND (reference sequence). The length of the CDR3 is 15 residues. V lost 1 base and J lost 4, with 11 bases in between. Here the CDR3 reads CASSIGASAYNEQFF. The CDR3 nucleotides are TGTGCCAGTAGTATAGGCGCTAGCGCTTACAATGAGCAGTTCTTC.